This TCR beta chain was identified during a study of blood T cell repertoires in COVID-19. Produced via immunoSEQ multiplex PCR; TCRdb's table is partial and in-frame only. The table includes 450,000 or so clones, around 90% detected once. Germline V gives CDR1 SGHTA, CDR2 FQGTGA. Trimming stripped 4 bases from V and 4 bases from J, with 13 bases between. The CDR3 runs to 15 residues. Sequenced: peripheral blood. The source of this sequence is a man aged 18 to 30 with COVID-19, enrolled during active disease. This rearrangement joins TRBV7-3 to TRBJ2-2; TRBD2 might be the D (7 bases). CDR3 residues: CASSSGGQATGELFF. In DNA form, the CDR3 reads TGTGCCAGCAGCTCGGGGGGACAAGCCACCGGGGAGCTGTTTTTT. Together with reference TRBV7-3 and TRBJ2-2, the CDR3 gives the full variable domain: GAGVSQTPSNKVTEKGKYVELRCDPISGHTALYWYRQSLGQGPEFLIYFQGTGAADDSGLPNDRFFAVRPEGSVSTLKIQRTERGDSAVYLCASSSGGQATGELFFGEGSRLTVL.